Described below is a single T cell receptor (beta chain) sequence and its context. This entry comes from a study of blood T cell repertoires in COVID-19. Produced via immunoSEQ multiplex PCR; TCRdb's table is partial and in-frame only. The sample contains 12,000 to 15,000 clones, around 78% of which appear only once. The receptor was isolated from a middle-aged man with active or convalescent COVID-19. Source material: peripheral blood.

CDR3 in amino acids: CASSSPGGPNSYEQYF. CDR3 coding DNA: TGTGCCAGTAGTAGCCCGGGGGGCCCTAACTCCTACGAGCAGTACTTC. The chain employs TRBV19 and TRBJ2-7, with D possibly TRBD2 on 7 matching bases. The germline V gene encodes CDR1 LNHDA and CDR2 SQIVND (reference sequence). Trimming pared 4 bases from V and 0 bases from J, leaving 16 bases between. The CDR3 consists of 16 residues.